One and the same sample provided the 21 T cell receptor beta chains below, sequenced in a study of blood T cells in healthy people across ages. The use of a sample-barcoded 5' primer and a J-beta primer mix characterized a second PCR of 7 to 11 cycles. MiXCR was run by TCRdb on the 5' RACE reads, yielding one entry per CDR3 protein. The data show about 570,000 distinct CDR3 sequences, 27% seen once. Sample: blood. Receptors were obtained from a woman in her seventies in good health.

This clonotype was seen only a few times. The J gene is TRBJ1-2, the V gene TRBV30; maybe TRBD1 (5 bases). Germline V CDR1 and CDR2: GTSNPN, SVGIG (reference sequence). With 5 bases removed from V and 4 bases from J, the gap between germline ends came to 23 bases. This CDR3 is built from 16 residues. CDR3 amino acids: CAWGPNVGPLGYGYTF. CDR3 coding DNA: TGTGCCTGGGGGCCCAACGTGGGACCCTTAGGCTATGGCTACACCTTC.

In nucleotides, the CDR3 is TGTGCCTCAGGACAGGGGGACACAGATACGCAGTATTTT. Translating it yields CASGQGDTDTQYF. V is TRBV10-3 and J is TRBJ2-3; 10 nucleotides match TRBD1. The CDR3 extends over 13 amino acids. The V segment lost 11 bases and the J segment 2 bases; nucleotides outside the gene matches: 4. Germline V gene lookup returns CDR1 ENHRY and CDR2 SYGVKD.

The chain combines TRBV25-1 with TRBJ1-2, with 9 bases aligning to TRBD1. V trimming: 8 bases; J trimming: 4 bases; junction bases outside the gene matches: 5. The CDR3 is made up of 13 amino acids. Germline assignment: CDR1 MGHDK and CDR2 SYGVNS. CDR3 in DNA: TGTGCCAGCGGGGACAGGGTGCCCTATGGCTACACCTTC. Protein: CASGDRVPYGYTF.

V is TRBV12-3 or TRBV12-4 and J is TRBJ2-7; 9 bases map to TRBD2. This CDR3 spans 15 amino acids. With 1 base clipped from V and 4 bases from J, the junction kept 5 bases outside the gene matches. In nucleotides, the CDR3 is TGTGCCAGCAGTTTAGGTCTAGCGGGAAAATACGAGCAGTACTTC. Its translation: CASSLGLAGKYEQYF.

The table lists this clonotype with a few counts. J is TRBJ1-2 and V is TRBV5-1; tentative D call: TRBD1 (5 bases). Germline V gene sequence: CDR1 SGHRS, CDR2 YFSETQ. The CDR3 covers 14 residues. V lost 6 bases to trimming and J lost 4 bases, with 16 bases between them. CDR3 in amino acids: CASTREFGGYGYTF. CDR3 in DNA: TGCGCCAGCACCCGGGAATTTGGGGGCTATGGCTACACCTTC.

V is TRBV6-5 and J is TRBJ2-5; 9 bases line up with TRBD2. J was trimmed by 5 bases and V by 7 bases; bases with no gene match: 8. Germline V gene lookup returns CDR1 MNHEY and CDR2 SVGAGI. The CDR3 covers 14 residues. The CDR3 spells CASTPSGGYETQYF. The CDR3 DNA follows: TGTGCCAGCACCCCCAGCGGGGGGTACGAGACCCAGTACTTC.

This clonotype was detected only a few times. The rearrangement uses TRBV20-1 and TRBJ1-6; no definite D call. CDR1 and CDR2 from the germline V gene are DFQATT and SNEGSKA (reference sequence). The CDR3 is 16 amino acids. V gave up 6 bases and J gave up 7 bases, with 22 bases separating them. The CDR3: CSAPRGQSRTNSPLHF. As DNA, the CDR3 is TGCAGTGCCCCCCGAGGGCAGAGCCGCACAAATTCACCCCTCCACTTT.

This clonotype has a count of ten or more. V is TRBV5-1 and J is TRBJ2-4, with 8 bases that match TRBD2. Germline CDR1 SGHRS, CDR2 YFSETQ. The length of the CDR3 is 15 residues. V shed 7 bases and J 2 bases; nucleotides not matched to a gene: 8. The DNA for the CDR3 is TGCGCCAGCGCCCGGGAGGGAGGTACCAAAAACATTCAGTACTTC. Translating it yields CASAREGGTKNIQYF.

This clonotype was found a few times. This rearrangement joins TRBV12-3 or TRBV12-4 to TRBJ1-6; no clear D gene. The CDR3 length is 14 residues. V was clipped by 4 bases and J by 8 bases, with 12 bases between them. CDR3 in amino acids: CASSWRVGDSPLHF. DNA of the CDR3: TGTGCCAGCAGTTGGAGGGTAGGAGATTCACCCCTCCACTTT.

The chain has TRBV20-1 and TRBJ2-3; TRBD1 agrees at 10 bases. V gave up 5 bases and J gave up 5 bases; unmatched junction bases: 4. In germline, CDR1 is DFQATT, CDR2 SNEGSKA (reference sequence). This CDR3 spans 13 amino acids. The CDR3 region is CSASDRGQDTQYF. In DNA form, the CDR3 reads TGCAGTGCTTCTGACAGGGGGCAAGATACGCAGTATTTT.

This clonotype was picked up a small number of times. The chain employs TRBV6-2 or TRBV6-3 and TRBJ2-7, with D maybe TRBD1 (6 bases). V was clipped by 4 bases and J by 2 bases, with 18 bases between them. The CDR3 is 16 residues long. The germline CDR1 and CDR2 sequences are MNHEY and SVGEGT. Here the CDR3 reads CASSSHTGTSAYEQYF. The CDR3 DNA follows: TGTGCCAGCAGTTCACATACGGGGACAAGTGCCTACGAGCAGTACTTC.

The gene calls are TRBV11-2 and TRBJ2-3; D gene uncertain. Deletions cut 5 bases from V and 2 bases from J, with 14 bases between. The CDR3 runs to 15 residues. Germline V gene sequence: CDR1 SGHAT, CDR2 FQNNGV. CDR3 loop: CASSRFKPFTDTQYF. In DNA, the CDR3 is TGTGCCAGCAGCCGCTTTAAGCCTTTCACAGATACGCAGTATTTT.

This clonotype was picked up a small number of times. This chain connects TRBV6-5 to TRBJ1-6; D gene ambiguous. The CDR3 contains 17 residues. CDR1 MNHEY and CDR2 SVGAGI come from the germline V gene. V lost 2 bases, J lost 7 bases, and 18 bases lay in between. Here the CDR3 reads CASSYPSDLRFNSPLHF. The CDR3 coding sequence is TGTGCCAGCAGTTACCCATCTGACTTGAGGTTCAATTCACCCCTCCACTTT.

The J gene is TRBJ2-7, the V gene TRBV7-2; 9 bases are a match to TRBD2. CDR3 length: 16 residues. The germline V gene encodes CDR1 SGHTA and CDR2 FQGNSA. V was pared by 1 base and J by 7 bases, with 11 bases of the junction left unmatched. In DNA form, the CDR3 reads TGTGCCAGCAGCTTAGGAATTCTAGCGGGGACGAAAGAGCAGTACTTC. Its protein product is CASSLGILAGTKEQYF.

The genes are TRBV24-1 and TRBJ2-3; either TRBD1 or TRBD2 may supply D (5 bases each). The CDR3 sequence is 14 residues long. Germline V gene lookup returns CDR1 KGHDR and CDR2 SFDVKD. Between the trimmed V and J ends, which lost 6 bases and 0 bases, there was a span of 9 bases. CDR3 coding DNA: TGTGCCACCAGTACGGGGCGAAGCACAGATACGCAGTATTTT. Amino acid sequence: CATSTGRSTDTQYF.

This clonotype was counted between two and nine times. The chain recombines TRBV5-1 with TRBJ2-5, with D tentatively TRBD1 (5 bases). With the DNA end fitting TRBJ2-7 better, the J assignment may be wrong. Germline V gene data show CDR1 as SGHRS and CDR2 as YFSETQ. CDR3 length equals 17 residues. CDR3 sequence: CASSQGLSSYSSYEQYF. CDR3 nucleotide sequence: TGCGCCAGCAGCCAGGGTCTCTCTTCCTACTCCTCCTACGAGCAGTACTTC.

This clonotype was recorded a few times. The chain links TRBV6-2 or TRBV6-3 to TRBJ1-5; no clear D. This CDR3 contains 15 residues. Trimming pared 0 bases from V and 6 bases from J, leaving 12 bases between. The germline CDR1 and CDR2 sequences are MNHEY and SVGEGT. The CDR3 here is CASSYSAVGIQPQHF. The CDR3 bases are TGTGCCAGCAGTTACTCGGCCGTTGGTATTCAGCCCCAGCATTTT.

The V gene is TRBV27, the J gene TRBJ2-7, with TRBD2 as a possible D gene (5 bases). CDR1 MNHEY and CDR2 SMNVEV come from the germline V gene (reference sequence). V was pared by 6 bases and J by 6 bases, with 15 bases between. This CDR3 spans 13 amino acids. Here the CDR3 DNA reads TGTGCCAGCAGGGAGGTCCCTCTTGGCGAGCAGTACTTC. Encoded protein: CASREVPLGEQYF.

This clonotype has just a few counts. The V call is TRBV12-5, the J call TRBJ2-5, with D perhaps being TRBD1 or TRBD2 (5 bases each). Germline V lookup: CDR1 LGHNT, CDR2 FRNRAP. There are 14 residues in the CDR3. The germline V and J ends were trimmed by 7 bases and 9 bases, with 21 bases remaining between them. The CDR3 DNA reads TGTGCTAGTGCCTTACTAGGCCCCCGAGGGGCCCAGTACTTC. Encoded protein: CASALLGPRGAQYF.

The rearrangement uses TRBV5-1 and TRBJ2-2; no reliable D call. V lost 5 bases, J lost 4 bases, and 9 bases lay in between. The CDR3 is made up of 13 amino acids. The germline gives CDR1 SGHRS, CDR2 YFSETQ. The CDR3 reads CASSPQVTGELFF. Here the CDR3 DNA reads TGCGCCAGCAGTCCTCAGGTCACCGGGGAGCTGTTTTTT.

The chain has TRBV20-1 and TRBJ1-2; D remains unclear. The V end lost 3 bases, the J end lost 4 bases, and 12 bases lay between the germline ends. CDR1 DFQATT and CDR2 SNEGSKA come from the germline V gene (reference sequence). This CDR3 has 13 amino acids. The CDR3 sequence: CSARKPESYGYTF. The CDR3 region has the DNA TGCAGTGCTAGGAAACCAGAGTCCTATGGCTACACCTTC.